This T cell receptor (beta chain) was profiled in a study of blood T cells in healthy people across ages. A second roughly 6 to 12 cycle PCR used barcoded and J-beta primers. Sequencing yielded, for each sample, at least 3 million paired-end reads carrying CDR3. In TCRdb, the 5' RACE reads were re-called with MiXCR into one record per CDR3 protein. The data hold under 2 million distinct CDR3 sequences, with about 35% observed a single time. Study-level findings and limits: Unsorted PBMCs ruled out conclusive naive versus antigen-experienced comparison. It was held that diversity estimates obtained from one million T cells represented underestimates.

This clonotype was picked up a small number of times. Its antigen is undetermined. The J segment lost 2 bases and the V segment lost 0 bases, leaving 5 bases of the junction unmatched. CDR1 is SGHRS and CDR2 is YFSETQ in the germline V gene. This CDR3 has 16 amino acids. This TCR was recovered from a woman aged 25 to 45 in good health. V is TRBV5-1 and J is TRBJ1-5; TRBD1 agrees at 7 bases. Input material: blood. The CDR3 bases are TGCGCCAGCAGCTTGGGTTCAGGGGGTCGCAATCAGCCCCAGCATTTT. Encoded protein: CASSLGSGGRNQPQHF. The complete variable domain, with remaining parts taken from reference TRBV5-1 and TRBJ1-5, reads KAGVTQTPRYLIKTRGQQVTLSCSPISGHRSVSWYQQTPGQGLQFLFEYFSETQRNKGNFPGRFSGRQFSNSRSEMNVSTLELGDSALYLCASSLGSGGRNQPQHFGDGTRLSIL.